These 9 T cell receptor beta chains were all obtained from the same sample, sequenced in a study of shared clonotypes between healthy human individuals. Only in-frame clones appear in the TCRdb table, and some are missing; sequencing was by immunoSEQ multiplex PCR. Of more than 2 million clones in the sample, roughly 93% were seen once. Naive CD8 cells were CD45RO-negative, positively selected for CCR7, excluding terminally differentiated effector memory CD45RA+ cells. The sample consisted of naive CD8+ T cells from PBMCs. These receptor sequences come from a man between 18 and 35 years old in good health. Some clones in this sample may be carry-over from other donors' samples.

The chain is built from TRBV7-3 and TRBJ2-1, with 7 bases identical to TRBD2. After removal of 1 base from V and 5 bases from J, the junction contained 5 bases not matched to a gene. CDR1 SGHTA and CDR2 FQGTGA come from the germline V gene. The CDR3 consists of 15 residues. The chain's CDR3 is CASSLNLRGNNEQFF. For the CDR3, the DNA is TGTGCCAGCAGCTTAAACTTGCGGGGGAACAATGAGCAGTTCTTC.

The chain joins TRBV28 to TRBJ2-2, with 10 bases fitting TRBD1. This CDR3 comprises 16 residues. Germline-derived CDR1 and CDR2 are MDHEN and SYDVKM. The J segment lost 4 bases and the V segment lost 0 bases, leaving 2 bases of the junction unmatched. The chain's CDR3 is CASSLWTGGITGELFF. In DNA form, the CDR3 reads TGTGCCAGCAGTTTATGGACAGGGGGCATCACCGGGGAGCTGTTTTTT. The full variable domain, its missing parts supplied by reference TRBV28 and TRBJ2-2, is DVKVTQSSRYLVKRTGEKVFLECVQDMDHENMFWYRQDPGLGLRLIYFSYDVKMKEKGDIPEGYSVSREKKERFSLILESASTNQTSMYLCASSLWTGGITGELFFGEGSRLTVL.

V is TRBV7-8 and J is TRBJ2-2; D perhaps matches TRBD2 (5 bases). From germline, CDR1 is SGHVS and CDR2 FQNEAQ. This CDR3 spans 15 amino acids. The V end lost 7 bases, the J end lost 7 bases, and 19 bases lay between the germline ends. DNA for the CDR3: TGTGCCAGCAACCTAAGGAGGTACGCGGACGGGGAGCTGTTTTTT. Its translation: CASNLRRYADGELFF.

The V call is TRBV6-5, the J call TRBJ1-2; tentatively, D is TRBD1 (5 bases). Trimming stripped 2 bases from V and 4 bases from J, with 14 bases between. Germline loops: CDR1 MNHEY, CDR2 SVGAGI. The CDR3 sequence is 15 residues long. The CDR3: CASSYREGSFYGYTF. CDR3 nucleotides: TGTGCCAGCAGTTACCGCGAGGGGTCTTTCTATGGCTACACCTTC.

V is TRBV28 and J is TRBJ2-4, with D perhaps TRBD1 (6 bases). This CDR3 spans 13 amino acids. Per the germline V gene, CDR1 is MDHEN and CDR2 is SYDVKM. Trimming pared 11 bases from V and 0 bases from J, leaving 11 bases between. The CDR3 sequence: CAGGILAKNIQYF. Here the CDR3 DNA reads TGTGCCGGGGGCATACTAGCCAAAAACATTCAGTACTTC.

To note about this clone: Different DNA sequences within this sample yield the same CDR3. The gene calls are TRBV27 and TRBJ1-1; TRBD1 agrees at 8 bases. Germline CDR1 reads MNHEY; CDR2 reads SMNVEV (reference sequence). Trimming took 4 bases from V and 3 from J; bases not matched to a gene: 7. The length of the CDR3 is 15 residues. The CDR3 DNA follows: TGTGCCAGCAGTTCCTGGACAGGGACCGACACTGAAGCTTTCTTT. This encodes CASSSWTGTDTEAFF.

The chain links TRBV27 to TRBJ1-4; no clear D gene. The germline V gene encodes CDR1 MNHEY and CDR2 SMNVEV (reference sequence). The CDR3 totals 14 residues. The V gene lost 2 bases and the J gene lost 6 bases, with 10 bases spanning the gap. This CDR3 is CASSLRSPDEKLFF. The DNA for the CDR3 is TGTGCCAGCAGTTTACGGAGTCCTGATGAAAAACTGTTTTTT. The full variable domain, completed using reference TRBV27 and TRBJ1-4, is EAQVTQNPRYLITVTGKKLTVTCSQNMNHEYMSWYRQDPGLGLRQIYYSMNVEVTDKGDVPEGYKVSRKEKRNFPLILESPSPNQTSLYFCASSLRSPDEKLFFGSGTQLSVL.

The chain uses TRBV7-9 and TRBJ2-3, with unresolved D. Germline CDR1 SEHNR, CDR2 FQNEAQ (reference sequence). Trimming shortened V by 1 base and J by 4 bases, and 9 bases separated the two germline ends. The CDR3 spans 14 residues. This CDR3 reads CASSLGPGPDTQYF. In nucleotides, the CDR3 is TGTGCCAGCAGCTTAGGTCCGGGCCCAGATACGCAGTATTTT.

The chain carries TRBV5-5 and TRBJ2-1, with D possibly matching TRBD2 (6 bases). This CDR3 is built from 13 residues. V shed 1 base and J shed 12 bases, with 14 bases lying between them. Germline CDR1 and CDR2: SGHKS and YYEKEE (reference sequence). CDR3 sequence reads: CASSLRDSQRQFF. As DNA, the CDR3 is TGTGCCAGCAGCTTGAGGGACTCCCAGCGGCAGTTCTTC. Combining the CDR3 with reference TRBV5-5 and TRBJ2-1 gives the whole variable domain DAGVTQSPTHLIKTRGQQVTLRCSPISGHKSVSWYQQVLGQGPQFIFQYYEKEERGRGNFPDRFSARQFPNYSSELNVNALLLGDSALYLCASSLRDSQRQFFGPGTRLTVL.